This T cell receptor beta chain was found in a study of cytomegalovirus exposure and HLA in healthy donors. The CDR3 has 15 residues. CDR1 and CDR2 (germline): SEHNR, FQNEAQ (reference sequence). PCR primers comprised 60 Vbeta and 13 Jbeta primers. TCRdb's copy holds only in-frame clones and misses some; the assay was immunoSEQ multiplex PCR. Of 150,000 to 200,000 clones listed, roughly 77% are singletons. V gene TRBV7-9 combines with J gene TRBJ2-5; tentative D call: TRBD1 (7 bases). The J call is doubtful: the DNA matches TRBJ2-7 better. This sequence originates from a woman aged 40 to 55 in good health and CMV-seropositive. The sequenced sample consisted of PBMCs. CDR3 bases: TGTGCCAGCAGCGGCCCGACAGGGAGCGGGTACGAGCAGTACTTC. This encodes CASSGPTGSGYEQYF.